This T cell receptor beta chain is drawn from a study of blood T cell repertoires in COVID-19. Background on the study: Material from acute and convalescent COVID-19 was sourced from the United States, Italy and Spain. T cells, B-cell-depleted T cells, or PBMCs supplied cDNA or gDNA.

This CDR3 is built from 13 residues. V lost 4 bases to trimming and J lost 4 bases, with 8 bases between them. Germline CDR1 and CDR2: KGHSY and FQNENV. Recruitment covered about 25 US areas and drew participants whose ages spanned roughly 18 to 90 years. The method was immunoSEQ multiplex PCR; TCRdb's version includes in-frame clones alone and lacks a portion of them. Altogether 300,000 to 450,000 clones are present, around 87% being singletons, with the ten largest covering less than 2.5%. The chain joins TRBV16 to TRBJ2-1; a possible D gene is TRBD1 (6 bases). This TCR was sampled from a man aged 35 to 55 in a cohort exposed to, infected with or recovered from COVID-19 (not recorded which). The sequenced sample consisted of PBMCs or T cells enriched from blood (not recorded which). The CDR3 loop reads CASSPGQYNEQFF. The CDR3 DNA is TGTGCCAGCAGCCCCGGACAGTACAATGAGCAGTTCTTC.